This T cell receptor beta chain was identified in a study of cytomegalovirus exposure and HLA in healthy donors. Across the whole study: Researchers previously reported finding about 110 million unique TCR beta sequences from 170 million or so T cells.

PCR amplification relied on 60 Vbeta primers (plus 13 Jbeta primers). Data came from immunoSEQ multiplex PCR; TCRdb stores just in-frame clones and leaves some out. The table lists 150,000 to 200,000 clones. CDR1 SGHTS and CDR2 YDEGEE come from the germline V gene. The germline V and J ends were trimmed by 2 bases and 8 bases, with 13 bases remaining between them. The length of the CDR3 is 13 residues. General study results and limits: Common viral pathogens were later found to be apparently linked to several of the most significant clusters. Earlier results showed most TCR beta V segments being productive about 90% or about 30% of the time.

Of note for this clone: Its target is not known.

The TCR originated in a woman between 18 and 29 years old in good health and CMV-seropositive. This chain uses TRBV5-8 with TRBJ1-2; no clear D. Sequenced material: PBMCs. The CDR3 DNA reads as TGTGCCAGCAGCTTATCAGCCCAGGAAGGCTACACCTTC. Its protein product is CASSLSAQEGYTF.